This T cell receptor beta chain was profiled in a study of T cells in Graves' hyperthyroidism and ophthalmopathy. Notes on the study in general: The model foresaw ophthalmopathy a median 6.5 months prior to onset. Most thyroid-expanded clonotypes above 0.001 were also found in blood.

TCR beta CDR3 regions were amplified from RNA. First-round RT-PCR targeting the TCR CDR3 was performed with the HTBI primer set. TCRdb analysed the multiplex PCR reads with MiXCR anew, one entry per CDR3 protein. The sample records more than 500,000 distinct CDR3 sequences, under 15% being singletons. With 2 bases removed from V and 4 bases from J, the gap between germline ends came to 14 bases. Per the germline V gene, CDR1 is SGHTA and CDR2 is FQGNSA. CDR3 length equals 15 residues. This clonotype has at least ten counts. Antigen specificity is unknown. Each ophthalmopathy patient scored at least 3 on the Clinical Activity Score and at least 4 on NOSPECS grade, with duration under 3 months.

This TCR derives from a woman aged 40 to 50 with Graves' ophthalmopathy. The specimen sequenced was blood. The J gene is TRBJ2-5, the V gene TRBV7-2; D might be TRBD1 (5 bases). DNA of the CDR3: TGTGCCAGCAGCTTAAACTTCCAGGGTAGAGAGACCCAGTACTTC. Translation gives CASSLNFQGRETQYF.